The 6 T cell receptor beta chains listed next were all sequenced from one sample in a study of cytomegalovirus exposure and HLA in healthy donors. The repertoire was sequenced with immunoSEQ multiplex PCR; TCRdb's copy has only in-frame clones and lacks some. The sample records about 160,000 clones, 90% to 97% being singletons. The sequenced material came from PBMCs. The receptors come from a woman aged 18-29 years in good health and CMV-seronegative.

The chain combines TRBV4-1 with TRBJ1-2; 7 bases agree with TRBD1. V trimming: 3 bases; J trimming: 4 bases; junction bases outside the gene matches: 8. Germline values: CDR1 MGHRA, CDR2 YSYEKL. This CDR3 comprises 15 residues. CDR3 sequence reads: CASSHRDSGGYGYTF. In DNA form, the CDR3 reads TGCGCCAGCAGCCACCGGGACAGCGGGGGCTATGGCTACACCTTC.

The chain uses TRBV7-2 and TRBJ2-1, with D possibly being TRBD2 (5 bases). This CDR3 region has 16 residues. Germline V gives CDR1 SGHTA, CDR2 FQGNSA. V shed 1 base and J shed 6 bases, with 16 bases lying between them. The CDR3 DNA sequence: TGTGCCAGCAGCTTAGTCCCCGGGGTACTTGGCAATGAGCAGTTCTTC. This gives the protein CASSLVPGVLGNEQFF.

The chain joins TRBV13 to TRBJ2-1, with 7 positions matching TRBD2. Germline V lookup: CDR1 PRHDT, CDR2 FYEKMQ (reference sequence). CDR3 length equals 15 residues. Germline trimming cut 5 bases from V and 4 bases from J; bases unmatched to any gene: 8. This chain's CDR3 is CASSAAASGYNEQFF. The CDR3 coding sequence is TGTGCCAGCAGCGCTGCGGCTAGCGGATACAATGAGCAGTTCTTC.

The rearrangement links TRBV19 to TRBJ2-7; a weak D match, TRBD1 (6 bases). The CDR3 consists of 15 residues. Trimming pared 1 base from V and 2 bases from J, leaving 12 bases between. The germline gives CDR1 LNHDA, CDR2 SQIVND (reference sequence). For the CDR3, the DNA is TGTGCCAGTAGTATAGGAGGGGGAATCCCCTACGAGCAGTACTTC. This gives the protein CASSIGGGIPYEQYF.

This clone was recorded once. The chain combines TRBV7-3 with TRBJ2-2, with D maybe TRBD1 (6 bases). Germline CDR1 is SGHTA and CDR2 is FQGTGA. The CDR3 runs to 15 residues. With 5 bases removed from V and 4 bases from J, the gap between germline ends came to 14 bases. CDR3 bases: TGTGCCAGCAGCACAACAGGGCTAGGCACCGGGGAGCTGTTTTTT. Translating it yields CASSTTGLGTGELFF.

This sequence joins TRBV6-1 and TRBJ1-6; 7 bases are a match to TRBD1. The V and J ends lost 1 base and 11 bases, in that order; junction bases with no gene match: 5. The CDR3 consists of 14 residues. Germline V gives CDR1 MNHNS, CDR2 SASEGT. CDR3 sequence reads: CASSEVTGWAPLHF. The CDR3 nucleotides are TGTGCCAGCAGTGAAGTGACAGGGTGGGCACCCCTCCACTTT.